This T cell receptor (beta chain) derives from a study of T-cell memory formation after mild COVID-19. In its sample, this clonotype was seen a few times. This CDR3 comprises 12 residues. The V gene's germline CDR1 is MNHEY and CDR2 SVGEGT. With 5 bases clipped from V and 8 bases from J, the junction kept 5 bases outside the gene matches. A single record per CDR3 protein comes from TCRdb applying MiXCR to the 5' RACE reads. The sample carries nearly 110,000 distinct CDR3 sequences, roughly an eighth recorded once. The rearrangement joins TRBV6-2 or TRBV6-3 to TRBJ1-2, with TRBD1 matching over 7 bases. The sample consisted of PBMCs or a T cell subset sorted from them (not recorded which). This TCR came from a man younger than 30 who had mild COVID-19 (a few samples of this study predate the infection). Cell type and time point are not known. CDR3 sequence: CASSETGSGYTF. CDR3 nucleotides: TGTGCCAGCAGTGAGACAGGGAGCGGCTACACCTTC.